This T cell receptor (beta chain) derives from a study of T-cell reconstitution after alpha-beta-depleted transplantation in children. Findings and caveats of the study: Reportedly, roughly two months post-transplant, alpha-beta T cells arose from several hundred expanded graft clones.

Preparation of the TCRbeta library used unique molecular identifiers. MiXCR, applied by TCRdb to the PCR reads, yields one record per CDR3 protein. The repertoire includes approximately 250,000 distinct CDR3 sequences, about 26% of them detected once, and about 2.6% sits in the top ten. Notes on this clonotype: Its cognate antigen is unknown.

With V trimmed by 2 bases and J by 6 bases, 4 bases remained unmatched. The V gene's germline CDR1 is MDHEN and CDR2 SYDVKM. The CDR3 contains 15 residues. Sequencing used PBMCs, obtained before TCRalphabeta/CD19-depleted stem cell transplant. This receptor was taken from a girl aged 2 to 10 with Fanconi anemia, due to receive a stem cell transplant. The J gene is TRBJ2-5, the V gene TRBV28, with 12 bases lining up with TRBD1. The CDR3 DNA is TGTGCCAGCAGTTTAGGGACAGGGGGCAGGAAGACCCAGTACTTC. Translating it yields CASSLGTGGRKTQYF.